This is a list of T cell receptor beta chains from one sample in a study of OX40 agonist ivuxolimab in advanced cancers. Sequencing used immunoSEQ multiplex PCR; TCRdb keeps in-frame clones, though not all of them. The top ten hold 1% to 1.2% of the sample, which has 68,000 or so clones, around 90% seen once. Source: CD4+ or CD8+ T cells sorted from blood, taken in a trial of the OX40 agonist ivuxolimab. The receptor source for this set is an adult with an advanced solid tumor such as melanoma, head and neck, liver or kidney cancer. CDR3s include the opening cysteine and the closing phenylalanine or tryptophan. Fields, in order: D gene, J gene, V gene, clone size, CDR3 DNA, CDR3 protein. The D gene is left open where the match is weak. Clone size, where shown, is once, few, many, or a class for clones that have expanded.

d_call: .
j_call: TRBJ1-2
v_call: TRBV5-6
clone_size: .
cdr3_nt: TGTGCCAGCAGCTTGTGGGGAAGGGGTGTAAGCGGCTATGGCTACACCTTC
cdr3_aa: CASSLWGRGVSGYGYTF

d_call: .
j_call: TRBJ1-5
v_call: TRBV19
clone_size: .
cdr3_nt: TGTGCCAGTAGTATCCCTATTAGCAATCAGCCCCAGCATTTT
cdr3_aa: CASSIPISNQPQHF

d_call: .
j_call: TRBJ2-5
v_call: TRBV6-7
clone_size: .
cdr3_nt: TGTGCCAGGGCGGGGAGAAGCGGGACCCAGTACTTC
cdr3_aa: CARAGRSGTQYF

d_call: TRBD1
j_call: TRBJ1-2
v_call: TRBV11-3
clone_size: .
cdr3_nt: TGTGCCAGCAGCGTAGACTCAGGGGGCGCCGTTGGCTACACCTTC
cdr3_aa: CASSVDSGGAVGYTF

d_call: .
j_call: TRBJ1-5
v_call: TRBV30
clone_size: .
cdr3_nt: TGTGCCTGGAACAGGGAAGATCAGCCCCAGCATTTT
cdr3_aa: CAWNREDQPQHF

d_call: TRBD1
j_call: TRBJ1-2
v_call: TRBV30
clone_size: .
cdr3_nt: TGTGCCTGGAGTATGGACAGGGTGACAGGCTACACCTTC
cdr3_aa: CAWSMDRVTGYTF

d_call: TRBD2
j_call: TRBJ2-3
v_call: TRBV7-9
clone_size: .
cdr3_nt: TGTGCCAGCAGCCCCGGACTAGCGGGAGGGGCAGATACGCAGTATTTT
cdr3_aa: CASSPGLAGGADTQYF

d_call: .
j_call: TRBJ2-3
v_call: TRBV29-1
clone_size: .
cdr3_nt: TGCAGCGTTGGGCCCCCCGGGGGGCGCATCACAGATACGCAGTATTTT
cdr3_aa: CSVGPPGGRITDTQYF

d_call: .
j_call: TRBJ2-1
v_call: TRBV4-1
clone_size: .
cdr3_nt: TGCGCCAGCAGCCAAGATAATCGGCAGGGGACTGAGCAGTTCTTC
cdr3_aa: CASSQDNRQGTEQFF

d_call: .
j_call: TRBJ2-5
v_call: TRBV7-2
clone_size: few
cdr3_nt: TGTGCCAGCAGCTTAGAGTCTTCCGGGAACCAGTACTTC
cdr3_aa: CASSLESSGNQYF

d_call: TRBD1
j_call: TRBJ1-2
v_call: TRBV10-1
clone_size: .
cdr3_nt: TGCGCCAGCAGTGGGAACCGGGACAGCGGGGGCTACACCTTC
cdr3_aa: CASSGNRDSGGYTF

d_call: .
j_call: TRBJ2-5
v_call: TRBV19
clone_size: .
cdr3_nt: TGTGCCAGTAGCGGAAGACTGGCAACAGAGACCCAGTACTTC
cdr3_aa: CASSGRLATETQYF

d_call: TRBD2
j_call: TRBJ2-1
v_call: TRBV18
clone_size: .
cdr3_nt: TGTGCCAGCTCAGGACTAGCTTCTGAGCAGTTCTTC
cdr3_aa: CASSGLASEQFF

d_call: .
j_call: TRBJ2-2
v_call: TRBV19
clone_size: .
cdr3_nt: TGTGCCAGTAATGACCAGAGCACCGGGGAGCTGTTTTTT
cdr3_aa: CASNDQSTGELFF

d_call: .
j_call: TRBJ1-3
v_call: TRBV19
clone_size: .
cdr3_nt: TGTGCCAGTAGTATAGAGCAGGGGATCTCTGGAAACACCATATATTTT
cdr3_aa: CASSIEQGISGNTIYF

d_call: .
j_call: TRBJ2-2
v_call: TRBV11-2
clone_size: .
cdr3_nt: TGTGCCAGCAGCTTAGATAGTGGGGGCCCCGGCACCGGGGAGCTGTTTTTT
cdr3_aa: CASSLDSGGPGTGELFF

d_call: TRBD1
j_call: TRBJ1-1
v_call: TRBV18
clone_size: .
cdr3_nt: TGTGCCAGCTCACTTCGGCCGAAACAGGGGACTGACACTGAAGCTTTCTTT
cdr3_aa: CASSLRPKQGTDTEAFF

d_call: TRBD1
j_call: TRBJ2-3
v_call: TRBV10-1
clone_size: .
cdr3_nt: TGCGCCAGCAGTGACCCCTTGATGGCTACAGGGGCCAACTCCTTAGATACGCAGTATTTT
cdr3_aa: CASSDPLMATGANSLDTQYF

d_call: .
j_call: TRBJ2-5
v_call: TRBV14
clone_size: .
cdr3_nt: TGTGCCAGCAGCCATGTCGGGGCGGAGACCCAGTACTTC
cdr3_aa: CASSHVGAETQYF

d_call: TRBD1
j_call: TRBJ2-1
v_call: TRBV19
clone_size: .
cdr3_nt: TGTGCCAGTAGGGTGACAGGGCTAACCTACAATGAGCAGTTCTTC
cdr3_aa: CASRVTGLTYNEQFF

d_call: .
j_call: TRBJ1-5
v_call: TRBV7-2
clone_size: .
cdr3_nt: TGTGCCAGCAGCCCGCGCGGGGCCAACCGTCAGCCCCAGCATTTT
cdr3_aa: CASSPRGANRQPQHF

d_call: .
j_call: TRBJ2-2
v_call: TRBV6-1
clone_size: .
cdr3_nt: TGTGCCAGCAGTGAAGTCGCACCCGGGAACACCGGGGAGCTGTTTTTT
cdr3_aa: CASSEVAPGNTGELFF

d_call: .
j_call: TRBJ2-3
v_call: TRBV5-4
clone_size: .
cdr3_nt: TGTGCCATCAGCTTGGCAGGTTCGGGAGTATCGACAGATACGCAGTATTTT
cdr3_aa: CAISLAGSGVSTDTQYF

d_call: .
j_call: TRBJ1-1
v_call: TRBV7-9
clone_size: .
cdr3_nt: TGTGCCAGCAGGGGGGTGGGGAACACTGAAGCTTTCTTT
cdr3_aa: CASRGVGNTEAFF

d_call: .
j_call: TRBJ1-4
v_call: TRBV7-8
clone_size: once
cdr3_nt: TGTGCCAGCAGCTTATCGCAGCATAATGAAAAACTGTTTTTT
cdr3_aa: CASSLSQHNEKLFF

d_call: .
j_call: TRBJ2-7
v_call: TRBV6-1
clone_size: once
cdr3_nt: TGTGCCAGCAGTGAAGCGGGCAGGGGTTACGAGCAGTACTTC
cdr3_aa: CASSEAGRGYEQYF